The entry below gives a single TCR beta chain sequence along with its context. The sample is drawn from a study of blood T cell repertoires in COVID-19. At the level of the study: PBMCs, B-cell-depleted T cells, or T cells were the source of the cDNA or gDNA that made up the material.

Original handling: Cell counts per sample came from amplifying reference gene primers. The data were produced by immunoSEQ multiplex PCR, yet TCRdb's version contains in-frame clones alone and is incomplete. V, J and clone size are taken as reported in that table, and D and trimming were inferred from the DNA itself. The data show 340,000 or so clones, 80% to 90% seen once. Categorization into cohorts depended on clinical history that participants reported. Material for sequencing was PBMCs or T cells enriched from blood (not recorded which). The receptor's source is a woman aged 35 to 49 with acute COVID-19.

CDR3 loop: CASSGPAGDVRTDTQYF. CDR3 nucleotides: TGTGCCAGCAGTGGGCCAGCGGGGGACGTTCGCACAGATACGCAGTATTTT. The chain links TRBV2 to TRBJ2-3, with TRBD2 matching over 8 bases. This CDR3 contains 17 residues. The V gene end was trimmed by 4 bases and the J gene end by 1 base; junction bases not matched to a gene: 10. Germline V gives CDR1 SNHLY, CDR2 FYNNEI.